A single T cell receptor (beta chain) is shown here with its context. The antigen is undetermined. Germline CDR1 DFQATT, CDR2 SNEGSKA (reference sequence). Trimming removed 0 bases from V and 7 bases from J, with 19 bases in between. The CDR3 has 15 residues. TCRdb re-called the 5' RACE reads through MiXCR, storing one row per CDR3 protein. The repertoire holds approximately 1.8 million distinct CDR3 sequences, less than 35% seen once, with about 0.25% in the top ten. These data come from a study of identical twins. Study-level findings and limits: Abundant beta clonotypes from cord blood had fewer insertions, unlike memory repertoires, which showed none.

Sequencing was done on a sample of cord blood. This TCR came from a newborn girl in good health. The chain joins TRBV20-1 to TRBJ2-7; D gene unclear. The CDR3 region is CSARDVLARYNEQYF. CDR3 nucleotides: TGCAGTGCTAGAGATGTGTTAGCCCGGTACAATGAGCAGTACTTC.